This entry features one TCR beta chain sequence. Its cognate antigen has yet to be identified. No base qualities exist here, and no much larger clone lies one base off it. The sample is drawn from a study of blood T cell repertoires in COVID-19 (TCRdb year 2020). A note on the overall study: Collaborator samples came from the United States, Italy and Spain and covered acute and convalescent phases of COVID-19. The material from the prospective study consisted of cDNA or gDNA derived from T cells, B-cell-depleted T cells, or PBMCs. The dataset comprised deeply sampled blood TCRbeta repertoires from subjects exposed to, actively infected with, or recovered from COVID-19. The repertoires were released in a freely available public database meant as a resource for research on the immune response to SARS-CoV-2. The samples were drawn from the first 160 participants of the ongoing ImmuneRACE study and from more than 1,000 subjects provided by 6 global collaborators. Nearly every sample came with metadata listing a de-identified subject ID, COVID-19 status, age in years and sex. Where HLA class I and class II types were available, the types were taken from metadata supplied by the sample provider, not from assay-based typing. General conclusions and limits of the study: The amount of clinical and demographic metadata varied by source and participant and was provided uncurated.

Measured from the cysteine to the phenylalanine, the CDR3 is 14 residues long. The only DNA kept is the CDR3, 42 bases in frame from the first base. V and J lose 4 bases and 6 bases, and a span of 17 bases separates them. The germline V gene supplies CDR1 SGHDT and CDR2 YYEEEE. The immunoSEQ Assay, a bias-controlled multiplex PCR, was used to amplify TCRbeta CDR3 regions from genomic DNA. Under the source paper's analysis protocol: Nucleated cell counts per sample were estimated from amplification of reference gene primers within the assay. To quantify the absolute abundance of each unique TCRbeta CDR3 rearrangement, sequence reads were collapsed and filtered. Productive Simpson clonality was computed per sample as the square root of Simpson's diversity index over productive rearrangements. This immuneACCESS table, as held by TCRdb, lists in-frame sequences with V and J called but not all clones. Of the missing ones, under half trace to an unresolved V gene in checked studies; the others have no known cause. That table gives V, J and clone size, and the DNA gave D and trimming. The sample table holds about 180,000 clones, of which 89% were seen once. The ten largest clones add up to around 1.9% of the sample.

A second Seattle source provided samples from volunteer blood donors who had recovered from COVID-19. Each collaborating institution followed its own protocols to collect whole blood in K2EDTA tubes. For TCRbeta analysis, collaborators shipped samples in one of three forms: frozen whole blood, isolated PBMCs, or DNA extracted from either of those sample types. The receptor was isolated from a man between 18 and 29 years old who had recovered from COVID-19. This receptor chain uses TRBV5-6 and TRBJ2-7; TRBD2 is a possible D gene, resting on 6 matching bases. Material for sequencing was peripheral blood. The DNA sequence follows: TGTGCCAGCAGCCGGCGGGACCGTCCCAGCGAGCAGTACTTC. Its protein is CASSRRDRPSEQYF.